This is a list of T cell receptor beta chains from one sample in a study of CD8 T cells in ankylosing spondylitis. Each CDR3 protein is one row after TCRdb ran MiXCR on the 5' RACE reads. The sample yields approximately 100,000 distinct CDR3 sequences, about 24% seen once. Sequencing was performed on synovial fluid, either unsorted or a sorted T cell fraction (not recorded which). All receptors come from a male donor with ankylosing spondylitis. CDR3s include the opening cysteine and the closing phenylalanine or tryptophan. Fields, in order: clone size, D gene, V gene, J gene, CDR3 DNA, CDR3 protein. A D gene is named only where the DNA matches it firmly. Size tells how often a clone was seen (once, few, many) or the class of an expanded clone, and some rows leave it out.

>few|.|TRBV5-6|TRBJ1-1
TGTGCCAGCAGCAAGCAGGACAGACTGAACACTGAAGCTTTCTTT
CASSKQDRLNTEAFF
>few|.|TRBV12-3/TRBV12-4|TRBJ2-3
TGTGCCAGCAGTCAAAAAAACACAGATACGCAGTATTTT
CASSQKNTDTQYF
>few|TRBD2|TRBV20-1|TRBJ2-7
TGCAGTGCTAGACCTGGACTAGCAGCTTACGAGCAGTACTTC
CSARPGLAAYEQYF
>once|.|TRBV18|TRBJ2-7
TGTGCCAGCTCACCAGGGGTGAGCTCCTACGAGCAGTACTTC
CASSPGVSSYEQYF
>few|.|TRBV7-2|TRBJ1-5
TGTGCCAGCAGCTTAAAGGGGGGGAATCAGCCCCAGCATTTT
CASSLKGGNQPQHF
>many|.|TRBV10-3|TRBJ1-1
TGTGCCATCAGTGATGGGAGGAACACTGAAGCTTTCTTT
CAISDGRNTEAFF
>few|.|TRBV6-5|TRBJ2-3
TGTGCCAGCAGTTCTGCCCCGGCAAGCTTAGATACGCAGTATTTT
CASSSAPASLDTQYF
>.|.|TRBV12-3/TRBV12-4|TRBJ1-6
TGTGCCAGCAGTTTGACGGGGTCCTATAATTCACCCCTCCACTTT
CASSLTGSYNSPLHF
>.|TRBD1|TRBV5-1|TRBJ1-1
TGCGCCAGCAGCTTTAGAGGACAGGGGGTTGAAGCTTTCTTT
CASSFRGQGVEAFF
>.|.|TRBV20-1|TRBJ2-3
TGCAGTGCTGGGCAGCGGCTCACAGATACGCAGTATTTT
CSAGQRLTDTQYF
>.|.|TRBV19|TRBJ2-6
TGTGCCAGTAGTATAGCTAGACACGCTGGGGCCAACGTCCTGACTTTC
CASSIARHAGANVLTF
>.|.|TRBV5-1|TRBJ2-3
TGCGCCAGCAGCTTTAGACAGGTCACAGATACGCAGTATTTT
CASSFRQVTDTQYF
>few|.|TRBV5-1|TRBJ1-3
TGCGCCAGCTCTCCAATGGCGTCTGGAAACACCATATATTTT
CASSPMASGNTIYF